The clone carrying this TCR beta chain came up many times. The data originate from a study of blood T cells in healthy people across ages. The V gene lost 6 bases and the J gene lost 4 bases, with 7 bases spanning the gap. Germline CDR1 reads LGHDT; CDR2 reads YNNKEL (reference sequence). The CDR3 is 13 residues long. With a J-beta primer mix and a sample-barcoded 5' primer, a second PCR ran about 6 to 11 cycles. One entry per CDR3 protein, called by TCRdb with MiXCR from the 5' RACE reads. The table includes roughly 900,000 distinct CDR3 sequences, under 30% detected once. The chain recombines TRBV3-1 with TRBJ2-6, with no clear D. Sequences were obtained from blood. The receptor was isolated from a woman aged 80 or older in good health. The CDR3 region is CASSSAGANVLTF. The DNA of the CDR3 is TGTGCCAGCAGTTCAGCCGGGGCCAACGTCCTGACTTTC.